This T cell receptor (beta chain) derives from a study of cytomegalovirus exposure and HLA in healthy donors. TCRdb's copy holds only in-frame clones and misses some; the assay was immunoSEQ multiplex PCR. This sample carries approximately 82,000 clones, roughly 94% of them seen once, and the ten largest clones take around 0.69%. The source material was PBMCs. This clonotype was obtained from a woman between 18 and 29 years old in good health and CMV-seronegative.

CDR3: CASSPGGAEDEQYF. The CDR3 region has the DNA TGTGCCAGCAGCCCTGGGGGGGCGGAGGACGAGCAGTACTTC. The rearrangement uses TRBV7-6 and TRBJ2-7, with a possible D match to TRBD2 (7 bases). CDR1 and CDR2 from the germline V gene are SGHVS and FNYEAQ. V lost 5 bases to trimming and J lost 5 bases, with 16 bases between them. The CDR3 loop spans 14 amino acids.